The 9 T cell receptor beta chains listed next were all sequenced from one sample in a study of blood T cell repertoires in COVID-19. Here immunoSEQ multiplex PCR was the method, and the copy in TCRdb shows in-frame clones only, minus some. Of over 250,000 clones listed, around four fifths were seen once; the top ten hold over 4%. The source material was PBMCs or T cells enriched from blood (not recorded which). These receptors all stem from a young man with acute COVID-19.

The genes are TRBV19 and TRBJ1-5; unclear D gene. The CDR3 runs to 17 residues. CDR1 LNHDA and CDR2 SQIVND come from the germline V gene (reference sequence). Trimming pared 0 bases from V and 2 bases from J, leaving 14 bases between. For the CDR3, the DNA is TGTGCCAGTAGTATAGATCTGGCTCCCCGGGGCAATCAGCCCCAGCATTTT. This codes for CASSIDLAPRGNQPQHF.

This clone was observed a handful of times. The chain uses TRBV28 and TRBJ1-1; no clear D. Trimming left V 7 bases short and J 2 bases short, with 5 bases between. This CDR3 is 11 amino acids long. CDR1 and CDR2 from the germline V gene are MDHEN and SYDVKM. The CDR3 DNA follows: TGTGCCAGCAAGCAAAACACTGAAGCTTTCTTT. Protein product: CASKQNTEAFF.

The chain carries TRBV28 and TRBJ1-5; no firm D call. The CDR3 totals 12 residues. CDR1 is MDHEN, CDR2 SYDVKM, per germline. The germline V and J ends were trimmed by 7 bases and 3 bases, with 7 bases remaining between them. The chain's CDR3 is CASKETNQPQHF. CDR3 coding DNA: TGTGCCAGCAAGGAGACCAATCAGCCCCAGCATTTT.

The V and J genes are TRBV20-1 and TRBJ1-2; D gene ambiguous. From germline, CDR1 is DFQATT and CDR2 SNEGSKA (reference sequence). The CDR3 consists of 10 residues. V lost 5 bases to trimming and J lost 1 base, with 2 bases between them. The chain's CDR3 is CSAYNYGYTF. As DNA, the CDR3 is TGCAGTGCTTATAACTATGGCTACACCTTC.

V and J are TRBV15 and TRBJ1-2, with D possibly matching TRBD1 (5 bases). Germline V gene sequence: CDR1 LNHNV, CDR2 YYDKDF (reference sequence). This CDR3 comprises 14 residues. Trimming pared 0 bases from V and 8 bases from J, leaving 13 bases between. The CDR3 loop reads CATSRDGAPQGYTF. The CDR3 DNA is TGTGCCACCAGCAGAGATGGGGCACCTCAAGGCTACACCTTC.

The chain links TRBV6-5 to TRBJ2-7; TRBD1 matches at 7 bases. This CDR3 is built from 13 residues. Unmatched junction bases numbered 7, after V lost 6 bases and J lost 5 bases. The V gene's germline CDR1 is MNHEY and CDR2 SVGAGI. CDR3 nucleotide sequence: TGTGCCAGCAGCGGACAGGTCACCCACGAGCAGTACGTC. Encoded protein: CASSGQVTHEQYV.

This chain joins TRBV15 and TRBJ2-1; 9 bases line up with TRBD2. The V gene's germline CDR1 is LNHNV and CDR2 YYDKDF (reference sequence). V shed 0 bases, J shed 7 bases, and the junction held 7 bases outside the gene matches. This CDR3 has 16 amino acids. The CDR3 DNA reads TGTGCCACCAGCAGAGAAGGCGGGGGGGCCGGTAATGAGCAGTTCTTC. Residues: CATSREGGGAGNEQFF.

The V and J genes are TRBV5-1 and TRBJ2-4, with 7 nucleotides matching TRBD1. Germline CDR1 SGHRS, CDR2 YFSETQ. The CDR3 has 16 residues. V dropped 5 bases and J dropped 0; count of bases not matched to a gene: 8. CDR3 sequence: CASRDRLELAKNIQYF. The CDR3 region has the DNA TGCGCCAGCAGGGACAGGCTCGAACTAGCCAAAAACATTCAGTACTTC.

Ten or more counts support this clone. Written as DNA, the CDR3 is TGTGCCAGCAGTGAGACACAGGGGGGTAGTCCGTTCTTC. This codes for CASSETQGGSPFF. The rearrangement joins TRBV25-1 to TRBJ2-1, with 8 bases fitting TRBD1. This CDR3 contains 13 residues. Trimming at V came to 3 bases and at J to 15 bases, leaving 10 bases not matched to a gene. Germline-derived CDR1 and CDR2 are MGHDK and SYGVNS.